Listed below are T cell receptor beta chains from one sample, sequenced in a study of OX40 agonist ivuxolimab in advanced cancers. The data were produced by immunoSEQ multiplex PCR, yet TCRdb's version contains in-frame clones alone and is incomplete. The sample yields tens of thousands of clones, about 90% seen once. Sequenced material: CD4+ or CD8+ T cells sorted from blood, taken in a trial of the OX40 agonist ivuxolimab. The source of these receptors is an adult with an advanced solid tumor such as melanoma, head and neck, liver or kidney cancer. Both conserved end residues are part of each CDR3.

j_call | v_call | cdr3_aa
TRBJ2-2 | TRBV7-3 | CASSLQGRTGELFF
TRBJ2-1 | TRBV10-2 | CASSEGDSSYNEQFF
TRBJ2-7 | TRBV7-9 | CASSRVTGTEQYF
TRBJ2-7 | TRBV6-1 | CASERRGDSSYEQYF
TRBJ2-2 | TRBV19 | CASSFAGGPAGELFF
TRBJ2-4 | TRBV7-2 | CASSSSLASKNIQYF
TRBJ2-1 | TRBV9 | CASSEGDRLRGQFF
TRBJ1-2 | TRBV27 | CASSWGGEAYGYTF
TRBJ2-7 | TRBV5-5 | CASSSRLAGGPEEQYF
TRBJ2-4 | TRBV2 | CASSATGQNIQYF
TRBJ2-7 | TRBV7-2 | CANSLVPGGSYEQYF
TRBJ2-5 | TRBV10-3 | CAISGRTGQETQYF
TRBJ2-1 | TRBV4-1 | CASSQVSFGGREQFF
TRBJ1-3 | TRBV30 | CASHRGTSGNTIYF
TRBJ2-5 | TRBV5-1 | CASSRQGEETQYF
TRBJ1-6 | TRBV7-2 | CASSPFGGGSNSPLHF
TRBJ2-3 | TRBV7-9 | CASSPSGLAGVRDTQYF
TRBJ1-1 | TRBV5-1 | CASSLGNKNTEAFF
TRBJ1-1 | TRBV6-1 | CASRFTGENTEAFF
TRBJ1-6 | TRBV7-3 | CASSDAQSHNSPLHF
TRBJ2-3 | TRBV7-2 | CASSAWTSGGRDTQYF
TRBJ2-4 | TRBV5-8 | CASSLEGRGQDIQYF
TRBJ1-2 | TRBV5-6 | CASSFRKTDYGYTF
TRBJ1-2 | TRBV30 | CAGARSNGYTF
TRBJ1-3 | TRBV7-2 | CASSPVGTGKGNTIYF
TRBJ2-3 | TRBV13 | CASSYRGGSTDTQYF
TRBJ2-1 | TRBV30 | CAWSPTGVWYNEQFF
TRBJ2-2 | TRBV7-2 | CASSPRFAGELFF
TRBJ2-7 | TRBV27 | CASSGANSYEQYF
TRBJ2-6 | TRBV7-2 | CASSTQSGQGFGANVLTF
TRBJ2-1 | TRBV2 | CASSGGLAYSYNEQFF
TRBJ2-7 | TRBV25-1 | CASSAGHGGQYF
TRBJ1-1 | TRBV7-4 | CASSFRQGVNTEAFF
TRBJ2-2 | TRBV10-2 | CASSESGTRRGTGELFF
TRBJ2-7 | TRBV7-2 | CASSSRTSGIYEQYF
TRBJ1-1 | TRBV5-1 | CASSIEPNTEAFF
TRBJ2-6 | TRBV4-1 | CASSRPTDSGANVLTF
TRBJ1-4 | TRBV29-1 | CSVEDLDSYEKLFF
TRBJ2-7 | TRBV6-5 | CASSYSMTATSYEQYF
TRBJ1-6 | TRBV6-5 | CASRRQGNSPLHF
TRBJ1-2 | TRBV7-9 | CASSPRQGGWSGYTF
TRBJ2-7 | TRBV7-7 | CASSRDRGSEQYF
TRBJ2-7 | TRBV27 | CASSPRAGPYEQYF